This is a list of T cell receptor beta chains from one sample in a study of blood T cell repertoires in COVID-19. The repertoire was sequenced with immunoSEQ multiplex PCR; TCRdb's copy has only in-frame clones and lacks some. The sample contains a few hundred thousand clones, approximately 85% of which appear only once. Sequencing was carried out using peripheral blood. These receptors were collected from a human donor in a cohort sampled during active COVID-19. The CDR3 runs from the conserved cysteine through the conserved F or W. The D gene is left open where the match is weak.

J: TRBJ2-3
D: TRBD1
V: TRBV5-4
CDR3: CASSWDRGLQDTQYF
DNA: TGTGCCAGCTCATGGGACAGGGGGCTTCAAGATACGCAGTATTTT

J: TRBJ2-7
D: TRBD1
V: TRBV18
CDR3: CASSTAGGYEQYF
DNA: TGTGCCAGCTCCACCGCAGGGGGTTACGAGCAGTACTTC

J: TRBJ2-3
D: .
V: TRBV28
CDR3: CASSSQGRQYF
DNA: TGTGCCAGCAGTTCACAGGGCAGGCAGTATTTT

J: TRBJ1-2
D: .
V: TRBV30
CDR3: CAWSARLTNYQSGYTF
DNA: TGTGCCTGGAGTGCCCGGCTGACAAATTATCAAAGCGGCTACACCTTC

J: TRBJ1-2
D: .
V: TRBV6-4
CDR3: CASSDSQGVGYTF
DNA: TGTGCCAGCAGTGATTCCCAAGGGGTTGGCTACACCTTC

J: TRBJ1-4
D: .
V: TRBV19
CDR3: CASSPGGFEKLFF
DNA: TGTGCCAGCTCCCCGGGGGGCTTTGAAAAACTGTTTTTT

J: TRBJ2-5
D: .
V: TRBV5-6
CDR3: CASNLQGGRETQYF
DNA: TGTGCCAGCAACCTACAGGGAGGGAGAGAGACCCAGTACTTC

J: TRBJ1-1
D: TRBD1
V: TRBV6-2/TRBV6-3
CDR3: CASSYQDRSTEAFF
DNA: TGTGCCAGCAGTTACCAGGACAGGAGCACTGAAGCTTTCTTT

J: TRBJ2-3
D: .
V: TRBV30
CDR3: CAWSVYGGLSDTQYF
DNA: TGTGCCTGGAGTGTGTACGGGGGGCTCAGCGATACGCAGTATTTT

J: TRBJ1-5
D: .
V: TRBV6-1
CDR3: CASSELSATAGPQHF
DNA: TGTGCCAGCAGTGAATTATCAGCGACCGCGGGGCCCCAGCATTTT

J: TRBJ2-7
D: TRBD1
V: TRBV12-3/TRBV12-4
CDR3: CASTVTGSHEQYF
DNA: TGTGCCAGCACTGTGACAGGGTCCCACGAGCAGTACTTC

J: TRBJ1-5
D: TRBD1
V: TRBV19
CDR3: CASSIGSGGSNQPQHF
DNA: TGTGCCAGTAGTATAGGTTCAGGGGGTAGCAATCAGCCCCAGCATTTT